Below, 6 T cell receptor beta chains from the same sample are listed, as sequenced in a study of PD-1 blockade in classical Hodgkin lymphoma. The protocol was immunoSEQ multiplex PCR, while the TCRdb copy is restricted to in-frame clones and leaves out a portion. The sample shows 23,000 or so clones, around 80% of them seen only once. Every patient experienced relapse after autologous stem cell transplantation, and brentuximab vedotin exposure varied. The sample here was peripheral blood mononuclear cells (PBMCs), taken before the second cycle of nivolumab. These receptor sequences come from a human donor with classical Hodgkin lymphoma.

The chain joins TRBV7-2 to TRBJ2-2; no reliable D call. CDR3 length: 15 amino acids. CDR1 and CDR2 (germline): SGHTA, FQGNSA. V shed 0 bases and J shed 1 base, with 6 bases lying between them. DNA for the CDR3: TGTGCCAGCAGCTTAGCCCTGTTGAACACCGGGGAGCTGTTTTTT. Protein product: CASSLALLNTGELFF.

The J gene is TRBJ2-7, the V gene TRBV5-4; the D gene is possibly TRBD2 (7 bases). This CDR3 spans 14 amino acids. V was trimmed by 0 bases and J by 3 bases, leaving 10 bases between them. CDR1 is SGHNT and CDR2 is YYREEE in the germline V gene (reference sequence). The CDR3 reads CASSLGRGGYEQYF. CDR3 nucleotides: TGTGCCAGCAGCTTGGGTAGGGGGGGCTACGAGCAGTACTTC.

The rearrangement uses TRBV30 and TRBJ2-7, with unresolved D. Germline-derived CDR1 and CDR2 are GTSNPN and SVGIG (reference sequence). Trimming left V 0 bases short and J 0 bases short, with 9 bases between. This CDR3 has 14 residues. CDR3 sequence (DNA): TGTGCCTGGAGTGTGGGGTCCCTCTCCTACGAGCAGTACTTC. Its protein is CAWSVGSLSYEQYF.

The genes are TRBV20-1 and TRBJ1-1; no clear D. Germline V gene sequence: CDR1 DFQATT, CDR2 SNEGSKA (reference sequence). V was clipped by 6 bases and J by 3 bases, with 8 bases between them. CDR3 length: 11 amino acids. The CDR3 DNA follows: TGCAGTGCCCAACGTGACACTGAAGCTTTCTTT. It codes for CSAQRDTEAFF.

The chain carries TRBV5-1 and TRBJ2-1; 10 bases align to TRBD1. V was clipped by 1 base and J by 5 bases; unmatched bases: 6. The length of the CDR3 is 16 residues. Germline V gene lookup returns CDR1 SGHRS and CDR2 YFSETQ. The CDR3 region has the DNA TGCGCCAGCAGCTTGACCGGGACAGGGGTAGACAATGAGCAGTTCTTC. Translated, it gives CASSLTGTGVDNEQFF.

The chain joins TRBV5-1 to TRBJ1-5; D might be TRBD1 (5 bases). This CDR3 has 15 amino acids. Germline CDR1 is SGHRS and CDR2 is YFSETQ. The germline V and J ends were trimmed by 5 bases and 2 bases, with 14 bases remaining between them. The CDR3, as DNA: TGCGCCAGCAGGCCCGGGGCTGAGCGCAATCAGCCCCAGCATTTT. The encoded protein is CASRPGAERNQPQHF.